This entry features one TCR beta chain sequence. What it recognizes is unknown. The authors ran a second PCR of about 6 to 11 cycles using a sample-barcoded 5' primer and a J-beta primer mix. Each cDNA molecule received a tag from a template-switch adaptor that had 12 random nucleotides. TCRdb reanalysed the 5' RACE reads using MiXCR and keeps one entry per CDR3 protein. This sample carries roughly 1.4 million distinct CDR3 sequences, approximately 59% of them seen once, and the ten largest clones take 6.5% to 8.5%. The V segment lost 4 bases and the J segment 7 bases; nucleotides outside the gene matches: 6. The CDR3 runs 13 residues. Per the germline V gene, CDR1 is MGHRA and CDR2 is YSYEKL. The data stem from a study of blood T cells in healthy people across ages. General observations from the study: Donors of long life had a larger count of naive CD4+ cells and greater diversity than aged donors.

Total RNA extracted from each sample amounted to at least 6 micrograms. This clonotype was sampled from a man younger than 30 in good health. The gene calls are TRBV4-1 and TRBJ1-2, with TRBD1 matching over 7 bases. Sequences were obtained from blood. The CDR3 protein is CASSRLDRAGYTF. DNA for the CDR3: TGCGCCAGCAGCCGACTCGACAGGGCTGGCTACACCTTC.